Shown below are 12 T cell receptor beta chains from a single sample sequenced in a study of PD-1 blockade in classical Hodgkin lymphoma. Here immunoSEQ multiplex PCR was the method, and the copy in TCRdb shows in-frame clones only, minus some. The top ten clones hold 2.5% to 3.5% of a sample with approximately 100,000 clones, just under 95% of them seen once. Each patient relapsed following autologous stem cell transplantation, and prior brentuximab vedotin exposure differed. Sequencing used peripheral blood mononuclear cells (PBMCs), obtained at baseline. These receptors were collected from a human donor with classical Hodgkin lymphoma.

The chain joins TRBV5-1 to TRBJ1-2; D remains ambiguous. The CDR3 is 13 amino acids. V shed 4 bases and J shed 2 bases, with 9 bases lying between them. Germline CDR1 is SGHRS and CDR2 is YFSETQ. CDR3 bases: TGCGCCAGCAGCCAAGGAAGCAACTATGGCTACACCTTC. Protein product: CASSQGSNYGYTF.

This chain uses TRBV7-9 with TRBJ2-3; 7 bases fit TRBD1. The germline gives CDR1 SEHNR, CDR2 FQNEAQ (reference sequence). The V and J ends lost 6 bases and 4 bases, in that order; junction bases with no gene match: 7. CDR3 length equals 14 residues. The CDR3 sequence is CASRYTGDPDTQYF. The DNA for the CDR3 is TGTGCCAGCAGATATACAGGGGACCCAGATACGCAGTATTTT.

This chain links TRBV7-8 with TRBJ2-7; TRBD1 agrees at 11 bases. Losses at the gene ends were 5 bases for V and 6 bases for J; bases not matched to a gene: 9. Germline V lookup: CDR1 SGHVS, CDR2 FQNEAQ. This CDR3 spans 15 amino acids. This CDR3 is CASSQHEDRGREQYF. The CDR3 nucleotides are TGTGCCAGCAGCCAACATGAGGACAGGGGGCGCGAGCAGTACTTC.

This rearrangement joins TRBV5-1 to TRBJ2-2; 9 nucleotides agree with TRBD1. Germline V lookup: CDR1 SGHRS, CDR2 YFSETQ. Germline trimming cut 4 bases from V and 2 bases from J; bases unmatched to any gene: 6. This CDR3 contains 16 residues. The CDR3 nucleotides are TGCGCCAGCAGCCCTGACAGGGGGAGAAACACCGGGGAGCTGTTTTTT. This translates into CASSPDRGRNTGELFF.

The chain couples TRBV11-1 to TRBJ2-1; D gene unclear. This CDR3 has 12 residues. V lost 3 bases, J lost 5 bases, and 5 bases lay in between. Per the germline V gene, CDR1 is SGHAT and CDR2 is FQDESV (reference sequence). CDR3: CASSFMDNEQFF. In DNA form, the CDR3 reads TGTGCCAGCAGCTTCATGGACAATGAGCAGTTCTTC.

The J gene is TRBJ2-1, the V gene TRBV5-6; 9 nucleotides match TRBD2. The CDR3 length is 15 residues. V shed 2 bases, J shed 6 bases, and the junction held 6 bases outside the gene matches. Per the germline V gene, CDR1 is SGHDT and CDR2 is YYEEEE. The CDR3 region is CASSFGTSPPNEQFF. For the CDR3, the DNA is TGTGCCAGCAGCTTTGGGACTAGCCCCCCCAATGAGCAGTTCTTC.

This rearrangement joins TRBV6-4 to TRBJ2-5, with 9 bases lining up with TRBD1. Germline V gene data show CDR1 as MRHNA and CDR2 as SNTAGT. There are 15 residues in the CDR3. V was pared by 4 bases and J by 1 base, with 4 bases of the junction left unmatched. The CDR3 DNA sequence: TGTGCCAGCAGTGGAGGACAGGGGTCCCAAGAGACCCAGTACTTC. Its protein product is CASSGGQGSQETQYF.

V usage is TRBV6-5 and J usage is TRBJ2-2; D remains unclear. The CDR3 has 15 residues. The V end was cut by 10 bases, the J end by 4 bases, with 19 bases between. Germline V gives CDR1 MNHEY, CDR2 SVGAGI. The CDR3 protein is CATPIDNLITGELFF. The CDR3 DNA reads as TGTGCCACCCCCATTGACAACCTCATCACCGGGGAGCTGTTTTTT.

By share, this clone counts as medium-sized. The gene calls are TRBV16 and TRBJ1-1; the D is unclear. Germline V gives CDR1 KGHSY, CDR2 FQNENV. V lost 3 bases to trimming and J lost 7 bases, with 9 bases between them. CDR3 length: 12 amino acids. CDR3 loop: CASSQQSDEAFF. CDR3 DNA: TGTGCCAGCAGCCAGCAGTCGGATGAAGCTTTCTTT.

The CDR3 is CASSSGTAYGYTF. CDR3 DNA: TGTGCCAGCAGCAGCGGGACGGCTTATGGCTACACCTTC. The rearrangement joins TRBV5-5 to TRBJ1-2, with D perhaps matching TRBD1 (5 bases). With 4 bases removed from V and 5 bases from J, the gap between germline ends came to 12 bases. Per germline, CDR1 SGHKS and CDR2 YYEKEE (reference sequence). The CDR3 contains 13 residues.

This sequence joins TRBV28 and TRBJ2-5, with D tentatively TRBD2 (5 bases). The CDR3 consists of 18 residues. V was trimmed by 4 bases and J by 1 base, leaving 22 bases between them. Per the germline V gene, CDR1 is MDHEN and CDR2 is SYDVKM. The CDR3 DNA reads TGTGCCAGCAGTTCCGGGAAAGGACGGCTTTCTCTCCAAGAGACCCAGTACTTC. Amino acids: CASSSGKGRLSLQETQYF.

The chain employs TRBV28 and TRBJ2-5; 9 bases match TRBD1. The CDR3 spans 15 residues. Germline trimming cut 3 bases from V and 4 bases from J; bases unmatched to any gene: 6. Germline values: CDR1 MDHEN, CDR2 SYDVKM. CDR3 nucleotides: TGTGCCAGCAGTTTGGGCCCGACAGGGGGAGAGACCCAGTACTTC. As protein: CASSLGPTGGETQYF.